This TCR beta chain was captured by sequencing in a study of blood T cells in healthy people across ages. Study-wide findings and caveats: Across the age range, TCR beta diversity per million T cells fell in a roughly linear way. PBMCs left unsorted prevented a conclusive naive versus antigen-experienced comparison.

Comments on this clonotype: Its specificity is not known.

A sample-barcoded 5' primer and a J-beta primer mix were used in a second PCR of roughly 7 to 11 cycles. A template-switch adaptor with 12 random nucleotides tagged each cDNA molecule. MiXCR, applied by TCRdb to the 5' RACE reads, yields one record per CDR3 protein. The table lists 780,000 or so distinct CDR3 sequences, about 61% of them singletons. CDR3 length equals 13 residues. Germline V gene data show CDR1 as SGHRS and CDR2 as YFSETQ. V lost 5 bases to trimming and J lost 3 bases; unmatched junction nucleotides: 1. The donors, aged roughly 6 to 100, were healthy Caucasians from Russia. The origin of this receptor is a man aged 35-49 years in good health. The specimen was blood. The chain is built from TRBV5-1 and TRBJ2-7; 11 nucleotides line up with TRBD1. The CDR3 nucleotides read TGCGCCAGCAGAGGGACAGGGGGCTACGAGCAGTACTTC. Residues: CASRGTGGYEQYF. Complete variable domain (other parts from reference TRBV5-1 and TRBJ2-7): KAGVTQTPRYLIKTRGQQVTLSCSPISGHRSVSWYQQTPGQGLQFLFEYFSETQRNKGNFPGRFSGRQFSNSRSEMNVSTLELGDSALYLCASRGTGGYEQYFGPGTRLTVT.